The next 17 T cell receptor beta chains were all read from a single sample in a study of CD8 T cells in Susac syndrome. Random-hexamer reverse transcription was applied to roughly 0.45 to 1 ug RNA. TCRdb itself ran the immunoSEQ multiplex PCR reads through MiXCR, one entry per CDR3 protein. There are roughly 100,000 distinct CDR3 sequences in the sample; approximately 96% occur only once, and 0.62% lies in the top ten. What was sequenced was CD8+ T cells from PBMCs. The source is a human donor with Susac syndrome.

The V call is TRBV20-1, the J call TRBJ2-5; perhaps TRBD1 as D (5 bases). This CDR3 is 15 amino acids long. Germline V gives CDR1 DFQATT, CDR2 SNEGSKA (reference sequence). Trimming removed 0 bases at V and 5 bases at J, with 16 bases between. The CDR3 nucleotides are TGCAGTGCTAGAGATCCAGGGCCCACCGGGGAGACCCAGTACTTC. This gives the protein CSARDPGPTGETQYF.

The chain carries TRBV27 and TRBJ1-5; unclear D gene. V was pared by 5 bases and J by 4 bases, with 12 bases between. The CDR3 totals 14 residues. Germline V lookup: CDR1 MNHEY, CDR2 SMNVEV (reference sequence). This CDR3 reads CASSPSLGNQPQHF. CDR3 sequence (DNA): TGTGCCAGCAGTCCCTCTTTGGGGAATCAGCCCCAGCATTTT.

CDR3 DNA sequence: TGCAGTGCTCCAACCCGGGACACCCCGGTGAGTACGCAGTATTTT. Protein: CSAPTRDTPVSTQYF. The chain recombines TRBV20-1 with TRBJ2-3; tentatively, D is TRBD1 (6 bases). The CDR3 length is 15 residues. From germline, CDR1 is DFQATT and CDR2 SNEGSKA (reference sequence). V was cut by 5 bases and J by 8 bases, with 23 bases left in between.

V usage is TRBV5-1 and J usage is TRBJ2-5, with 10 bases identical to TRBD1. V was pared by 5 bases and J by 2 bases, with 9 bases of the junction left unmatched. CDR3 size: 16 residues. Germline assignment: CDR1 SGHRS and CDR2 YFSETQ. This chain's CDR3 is CASSPGTGDGQETQYF. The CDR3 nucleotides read TGCGCCAGCAGTCCCGGGACAGGGGACGGACAAGAGACCCAGTACTTC.

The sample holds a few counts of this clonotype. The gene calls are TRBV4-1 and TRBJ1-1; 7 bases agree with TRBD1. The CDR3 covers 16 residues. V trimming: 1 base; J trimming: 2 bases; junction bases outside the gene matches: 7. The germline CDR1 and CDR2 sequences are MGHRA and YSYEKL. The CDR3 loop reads CASSQVTGTVNTEAFF. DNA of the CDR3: TGCGCCAGCAGCCAAGTTACCGGGACAGTCAACACTGAAGCTTTCTTT.

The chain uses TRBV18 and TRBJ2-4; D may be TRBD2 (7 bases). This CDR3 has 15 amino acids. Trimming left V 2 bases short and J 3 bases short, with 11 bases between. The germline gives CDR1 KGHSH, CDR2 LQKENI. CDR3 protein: CASSPAGARKNIQYF. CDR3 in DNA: TGTGCCAGCTCACCAGCGGGGGCTCGCAAAAACATTCAGTACTTC.

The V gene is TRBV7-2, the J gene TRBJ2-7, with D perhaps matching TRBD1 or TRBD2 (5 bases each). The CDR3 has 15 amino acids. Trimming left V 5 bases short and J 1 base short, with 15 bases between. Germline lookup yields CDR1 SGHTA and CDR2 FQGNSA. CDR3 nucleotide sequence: TGTGCCAGCAGCCCTATGTGGGGGTCATCCTACGAGCAGTACTTC. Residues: CASSPMWGSSYEQYF.

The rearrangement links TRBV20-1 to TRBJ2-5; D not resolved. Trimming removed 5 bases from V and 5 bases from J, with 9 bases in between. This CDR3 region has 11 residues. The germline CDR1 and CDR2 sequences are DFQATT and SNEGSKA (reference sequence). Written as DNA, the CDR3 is TGCAGTGCTGCGAACCGGGAGACCCAGTACTTC. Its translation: CSAANRETQYF.

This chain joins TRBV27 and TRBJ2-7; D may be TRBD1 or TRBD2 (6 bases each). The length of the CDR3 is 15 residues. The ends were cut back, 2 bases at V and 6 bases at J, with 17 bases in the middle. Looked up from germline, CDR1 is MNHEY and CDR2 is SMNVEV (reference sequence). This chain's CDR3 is CASSLRGPSLGEQYF. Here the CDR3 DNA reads TGTGCCAGCAGTTTACGGGGGCCCTCCTTGGGCGAGCAGTACTTC.

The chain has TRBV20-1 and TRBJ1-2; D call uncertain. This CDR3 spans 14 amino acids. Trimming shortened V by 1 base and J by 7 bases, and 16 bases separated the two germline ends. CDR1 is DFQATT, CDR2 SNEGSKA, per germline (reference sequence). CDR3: CSARGAAQISGYTF. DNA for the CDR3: TGCAGTGCTAGAGGTGCAGCCCAGATATCTGGCTACACCTTC.

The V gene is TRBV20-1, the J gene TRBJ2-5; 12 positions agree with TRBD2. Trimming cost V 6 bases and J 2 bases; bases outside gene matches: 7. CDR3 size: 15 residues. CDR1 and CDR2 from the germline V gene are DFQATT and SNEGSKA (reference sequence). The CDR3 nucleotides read TGCAGTGCGAGTCCCGGACTAGCGGGGCAAGAGACCCAGTACTTC. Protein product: CSASPGLAGQETQYF.

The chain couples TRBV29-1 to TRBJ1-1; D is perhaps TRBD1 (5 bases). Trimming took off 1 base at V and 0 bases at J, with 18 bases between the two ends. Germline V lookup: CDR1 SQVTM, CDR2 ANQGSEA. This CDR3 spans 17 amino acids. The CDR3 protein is CSVEGAAGGNMNTEAFF. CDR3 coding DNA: TGCAGCGTTGAAGGGGCGGCTGGGGGGAACATGAACACTGAAGCTTTCTTT.

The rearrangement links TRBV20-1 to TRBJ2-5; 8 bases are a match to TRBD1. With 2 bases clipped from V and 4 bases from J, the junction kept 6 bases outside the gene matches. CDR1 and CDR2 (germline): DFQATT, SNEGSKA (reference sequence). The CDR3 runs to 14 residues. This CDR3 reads CSARQGASRETQYF. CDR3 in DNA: TGCAGTGCTAGACAGGGGGCGTCACGAGAGACCCAGTACTTC.

This CDR3 reads CASSLGGSGANVLTF. The CDR3, as DNA: TGTGCCAGCAGTTTGGGGGGGTCTGGGGCCAACGTCCTGACTTTC. The chain combines TRBV27 with TRBJ2-6; 7 nucleotides align to TRBD2. Germline V gene lookup returns CDR1 MNHEY and CDR2 SMNVEV (reference sequence). The CDR3 sequence is 15 residues long. J gave up 1 base and V 3 bases, and 0 bases lay outside the gene matches.

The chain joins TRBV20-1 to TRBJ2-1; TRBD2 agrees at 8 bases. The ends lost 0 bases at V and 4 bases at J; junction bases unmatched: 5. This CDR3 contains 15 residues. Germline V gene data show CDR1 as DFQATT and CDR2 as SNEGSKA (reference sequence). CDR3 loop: CSAREPTSAYNEQFF. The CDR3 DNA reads TGCAGTGCTAGAGAGCCGACTAGCGCTTACAATGAGCAGTTCTTC.

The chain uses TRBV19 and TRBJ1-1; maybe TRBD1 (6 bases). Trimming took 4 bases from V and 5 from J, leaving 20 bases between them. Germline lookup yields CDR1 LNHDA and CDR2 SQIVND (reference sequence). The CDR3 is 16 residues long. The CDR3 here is CASSSGTRDEETEAFF. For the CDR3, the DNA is TGTGCCAGTAGTAGCGGGACACGGGACGAAGAAACTGAAGCTTTCTTT.

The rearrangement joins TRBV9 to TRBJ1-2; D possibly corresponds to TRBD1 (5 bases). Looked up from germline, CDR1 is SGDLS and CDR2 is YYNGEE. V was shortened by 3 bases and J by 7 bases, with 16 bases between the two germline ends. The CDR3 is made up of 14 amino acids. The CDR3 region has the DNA TGTGCCAGCAGCGCCCGGGACGGGGGTTTTGGCTACACCTTC. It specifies CASSARDGGFGYTF.